Described below is a single T cell receptor (beta chain) sequence and its context. Antigen specificity is unknown. This CDR3 region has 16 residues. CDR1 and CDR2 (germline): KGHDR, SFDVKD. This record belongs to a study of blood T cells in healthy people across ages. The use of a sample-barcoded 5' primer and a J-beta primer mix characterized a second PCR of roughly 6 to 11 cycles. TCRdb re-called the 5' RACE reads with MiXCR, one entry per CDR3 protein. The sample includes about 650,000 distinct CDR3 sequences, around 52% of them seen just once. Study-level results: Older age went with lower TCR beta diversity per million T cells, in a roughly linear way.

J is TRBJ2-7 and V is TRBV24-1; the D is unclear. With the DNA end fitting TRBJ2-5 better, the J assignment may be wrong. Sequencing was carried out using blood. This receptor was identified in a woman aged 80 or older in good health. The CDR3 here is CATSDSGYLRSETQYF. The DNA for the CDR3 is TGTGCCACCAGTGATTCCGGCTACCTAAGGTCAGAGACCCAGTACTTC.